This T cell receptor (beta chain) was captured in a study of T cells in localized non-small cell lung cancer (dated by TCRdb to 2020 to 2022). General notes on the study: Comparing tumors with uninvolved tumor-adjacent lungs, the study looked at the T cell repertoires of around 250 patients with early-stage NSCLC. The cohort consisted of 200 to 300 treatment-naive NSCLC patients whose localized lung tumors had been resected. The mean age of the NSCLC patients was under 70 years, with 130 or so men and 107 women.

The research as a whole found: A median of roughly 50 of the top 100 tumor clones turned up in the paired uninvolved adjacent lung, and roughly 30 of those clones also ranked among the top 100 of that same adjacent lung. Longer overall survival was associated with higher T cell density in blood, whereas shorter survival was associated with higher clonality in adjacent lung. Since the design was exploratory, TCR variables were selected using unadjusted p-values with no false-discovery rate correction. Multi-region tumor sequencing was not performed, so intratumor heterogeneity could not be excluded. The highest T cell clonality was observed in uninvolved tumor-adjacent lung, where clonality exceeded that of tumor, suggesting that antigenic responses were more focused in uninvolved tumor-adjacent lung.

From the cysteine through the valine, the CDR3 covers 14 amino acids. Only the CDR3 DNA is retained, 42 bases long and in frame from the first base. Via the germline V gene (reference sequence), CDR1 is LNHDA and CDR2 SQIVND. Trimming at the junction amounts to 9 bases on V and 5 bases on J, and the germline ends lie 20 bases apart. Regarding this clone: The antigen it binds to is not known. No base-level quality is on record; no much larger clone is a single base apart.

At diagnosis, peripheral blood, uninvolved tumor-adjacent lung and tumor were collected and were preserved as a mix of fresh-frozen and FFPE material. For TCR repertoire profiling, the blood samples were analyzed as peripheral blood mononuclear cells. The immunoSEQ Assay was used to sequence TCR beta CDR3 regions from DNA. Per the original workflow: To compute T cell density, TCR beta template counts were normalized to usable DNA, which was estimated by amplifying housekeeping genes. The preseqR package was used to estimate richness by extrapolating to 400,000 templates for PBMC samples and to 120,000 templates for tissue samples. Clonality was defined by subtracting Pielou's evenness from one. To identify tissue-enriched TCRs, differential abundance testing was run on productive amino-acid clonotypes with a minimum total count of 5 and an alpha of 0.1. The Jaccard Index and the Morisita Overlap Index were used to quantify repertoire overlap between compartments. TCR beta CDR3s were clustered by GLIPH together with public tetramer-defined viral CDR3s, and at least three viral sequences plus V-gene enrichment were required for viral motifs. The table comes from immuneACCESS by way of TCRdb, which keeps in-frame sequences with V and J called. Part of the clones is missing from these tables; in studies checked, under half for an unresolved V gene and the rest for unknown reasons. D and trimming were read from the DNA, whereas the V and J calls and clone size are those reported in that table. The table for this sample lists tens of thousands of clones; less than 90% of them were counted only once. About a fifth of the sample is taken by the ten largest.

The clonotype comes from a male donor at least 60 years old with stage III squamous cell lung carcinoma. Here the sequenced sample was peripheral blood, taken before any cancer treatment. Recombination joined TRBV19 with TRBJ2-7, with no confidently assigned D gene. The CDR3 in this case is CARVVTGPWDEQYV. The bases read TGTGCCAGGGTTGTTACCGGGCCCTGGGACGAGCAGTACGTC.